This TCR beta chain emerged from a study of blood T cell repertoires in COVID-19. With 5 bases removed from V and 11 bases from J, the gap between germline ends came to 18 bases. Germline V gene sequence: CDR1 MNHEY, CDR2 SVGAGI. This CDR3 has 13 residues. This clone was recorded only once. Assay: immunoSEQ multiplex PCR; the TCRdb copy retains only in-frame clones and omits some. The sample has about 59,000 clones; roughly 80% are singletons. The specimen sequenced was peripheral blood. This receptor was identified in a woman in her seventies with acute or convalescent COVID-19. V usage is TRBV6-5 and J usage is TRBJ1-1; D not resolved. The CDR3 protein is CASSPPGDFGAFF. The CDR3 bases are TGTGCCAGCAGTCCCCCCGGGGATTTTGGGGCTTTCTTT.